The 17 T cell receptor beta chains below come from one sample, sequenced in a study of Graves' ophthalmopathy and Graves' hyperthyroidism. The authors amplified TCR beta CDR3 regions, and they did so from RNA transcripts for repertoire sequencing. HTBI-primed first-round RT-PCR preceded second-round multiplex PCR. TCRdb reanalysed the multiplex PCR reads using MiXCR and keeps one entry per CDR3 protein. The table lists about 740,000 distinct CDR3 sequences, 35% to 50% of them singletons. The sequencing input was peripheral blood. These receptors all come from an adult man with Graves' ophthalmopathy.

Details on this clonotype: A clone one base away is much larger, so this may be a read error. The chain links TRBV12-3 or TRBV12-4 to TRBJ1-2, with TRBD1 as a possible D gene (6 bases). The CDR3 consists of 11 residues. Here the CDR3 DNA reads TGTGCCAGCAGTCTTGGACAGTTCCACATCTTC. Its translation is CASSLGQFHIF.

This clonotype was counted at least ten times. The V and J genes are TRBV7-9 and TRBJ1-6, with 7 positions matching TRBD1. The CDR3 runs to 14 residues. V shed 5 bases, J shed 6 bases, and the junction held 4 bases outside the gene matches. Germline V gene data show CDR1 as SEHNR and CDR2 as FQNEAQ (reference sequence). In nucleotides, the CDR3 is TGTGCCAGCAGCCCCCCAGGGGGTAATTCACCCCTCCACTTT. It specifies CASSPPGGNSPLHF.

The chain carries TRBV25-1 and TRBJ2-5; D possibly corresponds to TRBD2 (6 bases). Germline CDR1 is MGHDK and CDR2 is SYGVNS. The CDR3 runs 14 residues. The germline V and J ends were trimmed by 8 bases and 4 bases, with 17 bases remaining between them. The CDR3 DNA reads TGTGCCAGCTGCGGGGCCCTGCGTCGAGAGACCCAGTACTTC. This codes for CASCGALRRETQYF.

The sample holds many counts of this clonotype. The chain has TRBV20-1 and TRBJ1-1; 7 bases are shared with TRBD1. V lost 2 bases and J lost 1; bases outside the gene matches: 1. The CDR3 covers 13 residues. In germline, CDR1 is DFQATT, CDR2 SNEGSKA (reference sequence). CDR3 nucleotide sequence: TGCAGTGCTAGACGACAGGGGAACACTGAAGCTTTCTTT. Protein: CSARRQGNTEAFF.

This clonotype was counted once. The chain is built from TRBV29-1 and TRBJ2-1; D is undetermined. Per germline, CDR1 SQVTM and CDR2 ANQGSEA. Trimming left V 3 bases short and J 5 bases short, with 17 bases between. The CDR3 covers 15 residues. The CDR3 bases are TGCAGCGTTGAGTTGGGCGGAGTGAAGAACAATGAGCAGTTCTTC. This codes for CSVELGGVKNNEQFF.

J is TRBJ2-3 and V is TRBV7-2, with 8 bases matching TRBD2. This CDR3 region has 15 residues. The V gene's germline CDR1 is SGHTA and CDR2 FQGNSA. V gave up 2 bases and J gave up 3 bases; unmatched junction bases: 4. The CDR3 sequence is CASSLRSGSTDTQYF. The CDR3 DNA reads as TGTGCCAGCAGCTTAAGAAGCGGGAGTACAGATACGCAGTATTTT.

The chain joins TRBV15 to TRBJ1-6, with D possibly TRBD1 on 6 matching bases. Trimming pared 3 bases from V and 5 bases from J, leaving 11 bases between. Germline V gene lookup returns CDR1 LNHNV and CDR2 YYDKDF (reference sequence). This CDR3 is 15 amino acids long. CDR3 residues: CATSSDKGDNSPLHF. In DNA form, the CDR3 reads TGTGCCACCAGCAGTGACAAGGGGGATAATTCACCCCTCCACTTT.

This clonotype was observed a handful of times. The V gene is TRBV6-1, the J gene TRBJ2-7, with 7 nucleotides matching TRBD1. The CDR3 runs to 14 residues. The germline V gene encodes CDR1 MNHNS and CDR2 SASEGT. With 6 bases clipped from V and 6 bases from J, the junction kept 11 bases outside the gene matches. DNA of the CDR3: TGTGCCAGCAGACGACAGGGCTTCAGGGGCGAGCAGTACTTC. This codes for CASRRQGFRGEQYF.

This clonotype occurred a few times. This chain links TRBV19 with TRBJ1-2; D not resolved. Germline CDR1 and CDR2: LNHDA and SQIVND (reference sequence). CDR3 length equals 12 residues. The V end was cut by 4 bases, the J end by 8 bases, with 11 bases between. The chain's CDR3 is CASSKSGLGYTF. In nucleotides, the CDR3 is TGTGCCAGTAGTAAGAGCGGGCTGGGCTACACCTTC.

The rearrangement links TRBV25-1 to TRBJ2-5, with D possibly TRBD1 on 6 matching bases. Germline values: CDR1 MGHDK, CDR2 SYGVNS. The CDR3 spans 15 residues. V gave up 6 bases and J gave up 1 base, with 15 bases separating them. CDR3 nucleotides: TGTGCCAGCAGATCACCGGGACAAAGCCAAGAGACCCAGTACTTC. Residues: CASRSPGQSQETQYF.

Many counts were recorded for this clonotype. The V and J genes are TRBV29-1 and TRBJ2-7; a possible D gene is TRBD1 (7 bases). The ends were cut back, 7 bases at V and 4 bases at J, with 14 bases in the middle. This CDR3 has 12 residues. Germline V CDR1 and CDR2: SQVTM, ANQGSEA. This chain's CDR3 is CSGGEQGYEQYF. The CDR3, as DNA: TGCAGCGGGGGGGAACAGGGGTACGAGCAGTACTTC.

This clonotype was picked up many times. The V gene is TRBV5-1, the J gene TRBJ1-2; TRBD1 agrees at 8 bases. The CDR3 is 15 residues long. V shed 3 bases and J 0 bases; nucleotides not matched to a gene: 4. Per germline, CDR1 SGHRS and CDR2 YFSETQ. CDR3 coding DNA: TGCGCCAGCAGCTGGCAGGGGGCGACTAACTATGGCTACACCTTC. Its translation: CASSWQGATNYGYTF. Filled out from reference TRBV5-1 and TRBJ1-2, the complete variable domain reads KAGVTQTPRYLIKTRGQQVTLSCSPISGHRSVSWYQQTPGQGLQFLFEYFSETQRNKGNFPGRFSGRQFSNSRSEMNVSTLELGDSALYLCASSWQGATNYGYTFGSGTRLTVV.

This clonotype was counted only a few times. The rearrangement links TRBV25-1 to TRBJ2-7; 11 bases match TRBD2. V was clipped by 6 bases and J by 3 bases; unmatched bases: 7. CDR1 and CDR2 (germline): MGHDK, SYGVNS. The CDR3 is made up of 15 amino acids. CDR3 coding DNA: TGTGCCAGCAGGGACCCTAGCGGGGGGATCTACGAGCAGTACTTC. It encodes CASRDPSGGIYEQYF.

The chain recombines TRBV25-1 with TRBJ1-1; D call uncertain. V lost 9 bases, J lost 1 base, and 15 bases lay in between. The CDR3 covers 14 residues. CDR1 MGHDK and CDR2 SYGVNS come from the germline V gene. The CDR3 DNA follows: TGTGCCAGTAGTAACTGGAACGGGAACACTGAAGCTTTCTTT. As protein: CASSNWNGNTEAFF.

This chain uses TRBV25-1 with TRBJ1-5; TRBD1 aligns across 7 bases. This CDR3 has 16 residues. Unmatched junction bases numbered 11, after V lost 6 bases and J lost 3 bases. Germline CDR1 and CDR2: MGHDK and SYGVNS. This CDR3 is CASSSNSGTVNQPQHF. The CDR3 nucleotides read TGTGCCAGCAGCTCTAACTCCGGGACAGTCAATCAGCCCCAGCATTTT.

The CDR3, as DNA: TGCGCCAGCAGCCGGGAAGGGGCGGTGGGCACTGAAGCTTTCTTT. Its translation is CASSREGAVGTEAFF. The chain combines TRBV5-1 with TRBJ1-1; D is perhaps TRBD1 (5 bases). V was cut by 4 bases and J by 4 bases, with 17 bases left in between. CDR1 and CDR2 from the germline V gene are SGHRS and YFSETQ. This CDR3 is built from 15 residues.

This clonotype occurred a few times. V and J are TRBV7-4 and TRBJ1-2; 10 positions agree with TRBD1. Germline V gene sequence: CDR1 SGHVT, CDR2 SQSDAQ. V lost 8 bases, J lost 5 bases, and 8 bases stayed unmatched. CDR3 length equals 14 residues. The DNA for the CDR3 is TGTGCCAGCTCACCACCGGGACAGGGGTATGGCTACACCTTC. Its protein product is CASSPPGQGYGYTF.